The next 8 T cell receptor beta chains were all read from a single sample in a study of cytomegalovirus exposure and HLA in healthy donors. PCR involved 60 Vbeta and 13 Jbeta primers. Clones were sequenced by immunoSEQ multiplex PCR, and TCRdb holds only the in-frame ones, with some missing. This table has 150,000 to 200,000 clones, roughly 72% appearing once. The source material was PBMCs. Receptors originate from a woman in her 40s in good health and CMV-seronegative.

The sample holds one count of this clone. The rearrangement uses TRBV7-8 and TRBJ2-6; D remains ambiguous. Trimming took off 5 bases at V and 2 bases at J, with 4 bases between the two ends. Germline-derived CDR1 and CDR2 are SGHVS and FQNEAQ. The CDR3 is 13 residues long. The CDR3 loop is CASSPAGANVLTF. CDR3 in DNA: TGTGCCAGCAGCCCCGCTGGGGCCAACGTCCTGACTTTC.

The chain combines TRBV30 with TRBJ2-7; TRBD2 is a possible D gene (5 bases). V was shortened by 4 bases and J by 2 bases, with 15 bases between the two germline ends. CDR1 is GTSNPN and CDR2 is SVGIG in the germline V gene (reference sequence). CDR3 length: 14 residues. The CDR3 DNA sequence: TGTGCCTGGAACCGAGGGATGGGTACCTACGAGCAGTACTTC. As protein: CAWNRGMGTYEQYF. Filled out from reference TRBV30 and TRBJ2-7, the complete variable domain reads SQTIHQWPATLVQPVGSPLSLECTVEGTSNPNLYWYRQAAGRGLQLLFYSVGIGQISSEVPQNLSASRPQDRQFILSSKKLLLSDSGFYLCAWNRGMGTYEQYFGPGTRLTVT.

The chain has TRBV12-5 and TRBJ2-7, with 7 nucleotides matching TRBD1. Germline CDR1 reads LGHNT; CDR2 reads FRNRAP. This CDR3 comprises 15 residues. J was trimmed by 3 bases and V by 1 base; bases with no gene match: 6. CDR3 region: CASGLASDRVYEQYF. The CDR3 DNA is TGTGCTAGTGGTTTGGCCTCTGACAGGGTCTACGAGCAGTACTTC.

CDR3 residues: CAWSVAGVEDTDTQYF. In DNA form, the CDR3 reads TGTGCCTGGAGTGTAGCCGGGGTCGAGGACACAGATACGCAGTATTTT. The V call is TRBV30, the J call TRBJ2-3; D is possibly TRBD2 (5 bases). Trimming stripped 0 bases from V and 2 bases from J, with 15 bases between. The germline gives CDR1 GTSNPN, CDR2 SVGIG (reference sequence). The CDR3 length is 16 residues.

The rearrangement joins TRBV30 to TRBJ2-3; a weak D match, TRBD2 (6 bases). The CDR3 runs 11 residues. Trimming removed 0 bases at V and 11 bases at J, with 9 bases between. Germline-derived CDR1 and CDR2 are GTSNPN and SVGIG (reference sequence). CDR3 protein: CAWSVGREQYF. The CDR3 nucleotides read TGTGCCTGGAGTGTAGGGCGGGAGCAGTATTTT.

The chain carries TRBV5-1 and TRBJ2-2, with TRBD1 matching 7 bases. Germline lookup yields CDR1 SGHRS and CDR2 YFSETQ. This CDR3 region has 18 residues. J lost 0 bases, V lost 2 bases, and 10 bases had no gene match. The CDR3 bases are TGCGCCAGCAGCTTTAGTGCTAGGGGACAGACGAACACCGGGGAGCTGTTTTTT. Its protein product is CASSFSARGQTNTGELFF.

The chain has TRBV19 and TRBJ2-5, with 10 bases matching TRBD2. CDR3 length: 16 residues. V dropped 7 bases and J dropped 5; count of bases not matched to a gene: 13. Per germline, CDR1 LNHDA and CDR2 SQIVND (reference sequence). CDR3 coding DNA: TGTGCCAGTACAGCCCTAGCGGGAGCGAGTGTTGAGACCCAGTACTTC. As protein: CASTALAGASVETQYF.

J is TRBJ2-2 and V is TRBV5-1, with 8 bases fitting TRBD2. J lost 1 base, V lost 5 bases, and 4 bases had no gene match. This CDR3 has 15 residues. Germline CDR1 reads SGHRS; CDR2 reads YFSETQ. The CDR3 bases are TGCGCCAGCAGTACTACTAGCGGGAACACCGGGGAGCTGTTTTTT. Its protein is CASSTTSGNTGELFF.